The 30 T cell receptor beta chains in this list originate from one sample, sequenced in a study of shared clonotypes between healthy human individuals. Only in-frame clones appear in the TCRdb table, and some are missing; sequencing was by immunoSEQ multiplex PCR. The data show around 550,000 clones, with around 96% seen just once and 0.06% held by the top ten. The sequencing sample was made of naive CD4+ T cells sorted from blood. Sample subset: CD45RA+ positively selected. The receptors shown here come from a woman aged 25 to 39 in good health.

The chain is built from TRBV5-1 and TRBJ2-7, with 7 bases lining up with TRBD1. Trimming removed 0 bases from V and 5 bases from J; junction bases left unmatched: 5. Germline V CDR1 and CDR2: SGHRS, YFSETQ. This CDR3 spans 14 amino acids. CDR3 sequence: CASSLAIGGHEQYF. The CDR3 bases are TGCGCCAGCAGCTTGGCCATAGGGGGCCACGAGCAGTACTTC.

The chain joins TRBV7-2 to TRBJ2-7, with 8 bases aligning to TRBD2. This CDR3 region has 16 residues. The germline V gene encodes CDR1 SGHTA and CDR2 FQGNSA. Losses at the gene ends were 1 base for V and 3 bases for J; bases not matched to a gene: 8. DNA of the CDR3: TGTGCCAGCAGCTTAGGGGTTAGCGGGACACTCTACGAGCAGTACTTC. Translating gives CASSLGVSGTLYEQYF.

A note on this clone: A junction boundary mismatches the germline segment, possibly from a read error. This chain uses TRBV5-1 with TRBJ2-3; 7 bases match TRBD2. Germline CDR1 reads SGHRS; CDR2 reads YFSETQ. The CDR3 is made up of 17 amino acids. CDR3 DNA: TGCGCCAGCACCTTGCAAAACGAGGGAGGGCCAACAGATACGCAGTATTTT. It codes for CASTLQNEGGPTDTQYF.

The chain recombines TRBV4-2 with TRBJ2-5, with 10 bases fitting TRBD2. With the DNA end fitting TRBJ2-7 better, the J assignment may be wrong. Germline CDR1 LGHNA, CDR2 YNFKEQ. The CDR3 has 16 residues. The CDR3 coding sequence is TGTGCCAGCAGCCACCCTCCTGGGACTAGCGCCTACGAGCAGTACTTC. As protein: CASSHPPGTSAYEQYF.

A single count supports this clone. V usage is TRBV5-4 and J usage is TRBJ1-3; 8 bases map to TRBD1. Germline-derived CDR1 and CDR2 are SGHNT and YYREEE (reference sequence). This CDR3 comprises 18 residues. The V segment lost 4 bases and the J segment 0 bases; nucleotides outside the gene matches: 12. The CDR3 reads CASSRSGTGLHSGNTIYF. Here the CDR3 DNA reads TGTGCCAGCAGCAGGTCCGGGACAGGACTTCACTCTGGAAACACCATATATTTT.

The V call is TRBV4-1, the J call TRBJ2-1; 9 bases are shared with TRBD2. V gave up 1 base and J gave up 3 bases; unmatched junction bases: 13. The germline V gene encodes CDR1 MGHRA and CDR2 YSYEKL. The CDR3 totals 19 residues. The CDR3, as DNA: TGCGCCAGCAGCCAAGCCCGCCTGGGTCTAGCGGGAAACTACAATGAGCAGTTCTTC. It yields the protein CASSQARLGLAGNYNEQFF.

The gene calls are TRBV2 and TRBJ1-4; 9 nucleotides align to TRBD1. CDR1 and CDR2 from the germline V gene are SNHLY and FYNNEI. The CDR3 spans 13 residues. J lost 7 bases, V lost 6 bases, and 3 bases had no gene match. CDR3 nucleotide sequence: TGTGCCAGCAGCCGGGACAGGGCTGAAAAACTGTTTTTT. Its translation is CASSRDRAEKLFF. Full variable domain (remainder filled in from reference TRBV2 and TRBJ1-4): EPEVTQTPSHQVTQMGQEVILRCVPISNHLYFYWYRQILGQKVEFLVSFYNNEISEKSEIFDDQFSVERPDGSNFTLKIRSTKLEDSAMYFCASSRDRAEKLFFGSGTQLSVL.

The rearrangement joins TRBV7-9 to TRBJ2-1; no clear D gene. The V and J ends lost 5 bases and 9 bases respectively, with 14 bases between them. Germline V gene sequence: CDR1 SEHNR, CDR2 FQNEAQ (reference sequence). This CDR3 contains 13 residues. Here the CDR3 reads CASSLELSAEQFF. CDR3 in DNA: TGTGCCAGCAGCCTAGAGCTCAGCGCTGAGCAGTTCTTC.

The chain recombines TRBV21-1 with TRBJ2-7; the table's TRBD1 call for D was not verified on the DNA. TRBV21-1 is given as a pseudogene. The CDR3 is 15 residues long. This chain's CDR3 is CASSNSDRTSYEQYF. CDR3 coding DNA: TGTGCCAGCAGCAACTCGGACAGGACCTCCTACGAGCAGTACTTC.

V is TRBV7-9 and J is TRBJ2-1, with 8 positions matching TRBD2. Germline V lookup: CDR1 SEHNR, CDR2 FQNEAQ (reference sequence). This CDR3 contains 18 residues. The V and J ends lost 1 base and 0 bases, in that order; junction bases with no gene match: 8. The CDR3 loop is CASSLGLGAGGSYNEQFF. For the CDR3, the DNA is TGTGCCAGCAGCTTAGGCCTCGGGGCGGGAGGCTCCTACAATGAGCAGTTCTTC.

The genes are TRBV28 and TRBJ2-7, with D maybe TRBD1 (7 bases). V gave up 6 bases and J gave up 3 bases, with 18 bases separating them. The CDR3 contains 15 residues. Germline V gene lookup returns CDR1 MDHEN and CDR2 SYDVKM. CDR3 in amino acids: CASSPRGTDFYEQYF. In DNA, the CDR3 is TGTGCCAGCAGCCCCCGCGGGACAGATTTCTACGAGCAGTACTTC.

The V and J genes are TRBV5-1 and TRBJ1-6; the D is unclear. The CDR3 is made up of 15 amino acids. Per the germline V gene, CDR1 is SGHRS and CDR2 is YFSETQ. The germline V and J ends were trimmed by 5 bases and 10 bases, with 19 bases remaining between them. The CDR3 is CASRSPGNPQSPLHF. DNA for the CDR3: TGCGCCAGCAGGTCTCCGGGAAATCCTCAATCACCCCTCCACTTT. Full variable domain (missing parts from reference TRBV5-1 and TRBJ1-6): KAGVTQTPRYLIKTRGQQVTLSCSPISGHRSVSWYQQTPGQGLQFLFEYFSETQRNKGNFPGRFSGRQFSNSRSEMNVSTLELGDSALYLCASRSPGNPQSPLHFGNGTRLTVT.

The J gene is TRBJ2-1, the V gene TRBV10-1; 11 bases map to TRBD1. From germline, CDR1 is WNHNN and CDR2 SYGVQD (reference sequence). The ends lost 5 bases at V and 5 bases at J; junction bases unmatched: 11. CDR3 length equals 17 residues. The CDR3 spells CASSTGTGGNFHNEQFF. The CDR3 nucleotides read TGCGCCAGCAGTACCGGGACAGGGGGTAATTTTCACAATGAGCAGTTCTTC.

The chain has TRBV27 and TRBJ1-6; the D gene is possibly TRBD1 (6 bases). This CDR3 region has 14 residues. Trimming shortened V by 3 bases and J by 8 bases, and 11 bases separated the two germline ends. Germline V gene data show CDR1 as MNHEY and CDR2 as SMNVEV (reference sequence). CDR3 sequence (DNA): TGTGCCAGCAGTTTGGGCACAGGGTATTCACCCCTCCACTTT. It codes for CASSLGTGYSPLHF.

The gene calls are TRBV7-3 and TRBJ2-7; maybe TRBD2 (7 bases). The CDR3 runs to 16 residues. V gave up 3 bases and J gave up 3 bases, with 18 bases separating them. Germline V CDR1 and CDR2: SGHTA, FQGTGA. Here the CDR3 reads CASSLGSGGRVYEQYF. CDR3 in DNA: TGTGCCAGCAGCTTGGGCTCCGGGGGGCGGGTCTACGAGCAGTACTTC.

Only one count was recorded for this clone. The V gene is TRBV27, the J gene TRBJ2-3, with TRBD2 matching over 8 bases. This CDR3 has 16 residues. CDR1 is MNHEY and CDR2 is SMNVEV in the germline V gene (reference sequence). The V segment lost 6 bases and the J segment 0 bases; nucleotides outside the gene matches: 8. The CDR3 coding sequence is TGTGCCAGCAGACCTCGGCTAGCGGGCAGCACAGATACGCAGTATTTT. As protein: CASRPRLAGSTDTQYF.

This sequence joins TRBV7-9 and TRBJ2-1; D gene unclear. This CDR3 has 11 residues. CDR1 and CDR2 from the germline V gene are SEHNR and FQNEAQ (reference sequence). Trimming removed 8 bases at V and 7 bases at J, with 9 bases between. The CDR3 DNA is TGTGCCAGCCGCTCATTAAATGAGCAGTTCTTC. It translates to CASRSLNEQFF. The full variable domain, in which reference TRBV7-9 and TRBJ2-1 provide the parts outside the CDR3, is DTGVSQNPRHKITKRGQNVTFRCDPISEHNRLYWYRQTLGQGPEFLTYFQNEAQLEKSRLLSDRFSAERPKGSFSTLEIQRTEQGDSAMYLCASRSLNEQFFGPGTRLTVL.

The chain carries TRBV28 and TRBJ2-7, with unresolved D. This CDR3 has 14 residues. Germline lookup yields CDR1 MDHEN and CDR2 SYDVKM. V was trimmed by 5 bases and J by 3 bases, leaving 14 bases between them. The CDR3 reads CASSPTRQYYEQYF. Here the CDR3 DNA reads TGTGCCAGCAGTCCCACGCGGCAGTACTACGAGCAGTACTTC.

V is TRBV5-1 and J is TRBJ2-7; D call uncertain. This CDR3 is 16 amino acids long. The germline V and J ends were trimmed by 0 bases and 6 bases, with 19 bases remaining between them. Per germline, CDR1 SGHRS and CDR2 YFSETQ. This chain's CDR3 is CASSLDPTGVAGEQYF. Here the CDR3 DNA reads TGCGCCAGCAGCTTGGATCCCACGGGCGTAGCAGGCGAGCAGTACTTC.

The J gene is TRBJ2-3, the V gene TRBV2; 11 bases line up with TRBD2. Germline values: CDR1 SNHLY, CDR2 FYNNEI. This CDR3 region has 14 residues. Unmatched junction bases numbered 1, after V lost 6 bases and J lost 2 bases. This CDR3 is CASRGLADTDTQYF. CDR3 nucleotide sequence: TGTGCCAGCAGGGGACTAGCGGACACAGATACGCAGTATTTT. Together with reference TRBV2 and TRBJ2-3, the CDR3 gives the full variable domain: EPEVTQTPSHQVTQMGQEVILRCVPISNHLYFYWYRQILGQKVEFLVSFYNNEISEKSEIFDDQFSVERPDGSNFTLKIRSTKLEDSAMYFCASRGLADTDTQYFGPGTRLTVL.

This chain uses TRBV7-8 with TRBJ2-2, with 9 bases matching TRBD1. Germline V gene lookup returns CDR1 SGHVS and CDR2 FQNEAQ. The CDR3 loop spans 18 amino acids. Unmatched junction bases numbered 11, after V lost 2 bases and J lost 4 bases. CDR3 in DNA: TGTGCCAGCAGCTTAAGATTTGGGACAGGGTTAGGCACCGGGGAGCTGTTTTTT. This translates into CASSLRFGTGLGTGELFF.

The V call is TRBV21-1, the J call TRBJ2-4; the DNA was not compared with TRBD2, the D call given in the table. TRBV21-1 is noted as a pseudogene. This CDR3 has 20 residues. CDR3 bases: TGTGCCAGCAGCAAAGGGGGGGGCTTGGGACTAGTTGGTTCCAAAAACATTCAGTACTTC. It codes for CASSKGGGLGLVGSKNIQYF.

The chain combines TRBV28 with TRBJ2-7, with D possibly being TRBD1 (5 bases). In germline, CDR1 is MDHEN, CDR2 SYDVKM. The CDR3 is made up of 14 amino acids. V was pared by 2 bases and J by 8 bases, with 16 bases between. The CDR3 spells CASSLPAGPTKQYF. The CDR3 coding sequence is TGTGCCAGCAGTTTACCGGCAGGGCCTACGAAGCAGTACTTC. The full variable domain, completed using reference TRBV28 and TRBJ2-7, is DVKVTQSSRYLVKRTGEKVFLECVQDMDHENMFWYRQDPGLGLRLIYFSYDVKMKEKGDIPEGYSVSREKKERFSLILESASTNQTSMYLCASSLPAGPTKQYFGPGTRLTVT.

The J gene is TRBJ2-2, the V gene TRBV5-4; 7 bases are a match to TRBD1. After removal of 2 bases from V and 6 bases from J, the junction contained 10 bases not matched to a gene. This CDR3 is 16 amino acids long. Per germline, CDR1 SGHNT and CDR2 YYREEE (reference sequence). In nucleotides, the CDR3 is TGTGCCAGCAGCTTTCCGGCAGGGGGTAACTCCGGGGAGCTGTTTTTT. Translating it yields CASSFPAGGNSGELFF.

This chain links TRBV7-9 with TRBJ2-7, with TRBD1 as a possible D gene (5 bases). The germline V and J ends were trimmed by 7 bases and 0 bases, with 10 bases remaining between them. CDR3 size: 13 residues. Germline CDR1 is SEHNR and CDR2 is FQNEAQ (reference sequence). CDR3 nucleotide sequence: TGTGCCAGCACCCAGGACAACTCCTACGAGCAGTACTTC. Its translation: CASTQDNSYEQYF.

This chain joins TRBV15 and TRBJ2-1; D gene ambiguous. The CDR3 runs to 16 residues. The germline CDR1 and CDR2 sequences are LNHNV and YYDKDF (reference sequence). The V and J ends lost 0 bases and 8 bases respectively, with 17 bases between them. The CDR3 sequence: CATSRDQSRRSYEQFF. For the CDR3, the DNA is TGTGCCACCAGCAGAGATCAGAGTAGACGGTCCTATGAGCAGTTCTTC. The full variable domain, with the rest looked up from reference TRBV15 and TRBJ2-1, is DAMVIQNPRYQVTQFGKPVTLSCSQTLNHNVMYWYQQKSSQAPKLLFHYYDKDFNNEADTPDNFQSRRPNTSFCFLDIRSPGLGDTAMYLCATSRDQSRRSYEQFFGPGTRLTVL.

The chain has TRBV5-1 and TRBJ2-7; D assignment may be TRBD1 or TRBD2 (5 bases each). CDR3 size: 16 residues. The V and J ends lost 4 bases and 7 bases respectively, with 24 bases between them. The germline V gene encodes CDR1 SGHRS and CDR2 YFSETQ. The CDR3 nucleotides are TGCGCCAGCAGCATTACTCCGGGACCGTCTTACGGGGAGCAGTACTTC. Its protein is CASSITPGPSYGEQYF.

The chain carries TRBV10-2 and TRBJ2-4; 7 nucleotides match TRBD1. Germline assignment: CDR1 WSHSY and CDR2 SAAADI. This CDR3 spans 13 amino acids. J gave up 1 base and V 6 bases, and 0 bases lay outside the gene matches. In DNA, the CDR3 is TGCGCCAGCAGGACAGGGGCCAAAAACATTCAGTACTTC. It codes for CASRTGAKNIQYF.

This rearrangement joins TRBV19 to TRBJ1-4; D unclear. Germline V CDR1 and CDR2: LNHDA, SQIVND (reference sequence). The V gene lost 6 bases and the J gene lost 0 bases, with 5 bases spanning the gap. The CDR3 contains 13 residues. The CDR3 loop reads CASSRATNEKLFF. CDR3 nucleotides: TGTGCCAGTAGCCGGGCAACTAATGAAAAACTGTTTTTT.

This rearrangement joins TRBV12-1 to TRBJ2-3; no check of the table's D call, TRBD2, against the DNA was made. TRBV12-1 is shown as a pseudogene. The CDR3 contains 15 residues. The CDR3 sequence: CASSPCGLATDTQYF. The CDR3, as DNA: TGTGCCAGCAGCCCGTGTGGGCTAGCCACAGATACGCAGTATTTT.